This paragraph reports one TCR beta chain. This sample was included in a study of blood T cell repertoires in COVID-19. On the study more broadly: PBMCs, B-cell-depleted T cells, or T cells provided the cDNA or gDNA that made up the material.

J was trimmed by 2 bases and V by 5 bases; bases with no gene match: 5. Germline V lookup: CDR1 LNHDA, CDR2 SQIVND (reference sequence). CDR3 length equals 14 residues. Those enrolled, adults aged roughly 18 to 95 years, came from about two dozen US areas. The data were produced by immunoSEQ multiplex PCR, yet TCRdb's version contains in-frame clones alone and is incomplete. This sample has 320,000 or so clones; about 87% occur once, and the top ten carry less than 6.5%. This sequence joins TRBV19 and TRBJ2-7; 8 bases agree with TRBD1. Specimen: PBMCs or T cells enriched from blood (not recorded which). The sequence was collected from a young man who had recovered from COVID-19. CDR3 amino acids: CASSFGTGAYEQYF. The CDR3 nucleotides read TGTGCCAGTAGTTTCGGGACAGGTGCCTACGAGCAGTACTTC.